One T cell receptor (beta chain) is described in this entry. What it binds is not known. The sequenced template was cDNA made from the entire isolated RNA. Data came from immunoSEQ multiplex PCR; TCRdb stores just in-frame clones and leaves some out. The sample records 900,000 or so clones, roughly 17% being singletons. Germline V CDR1 and CDR2: SNHLY, FYNNEI. The CDR3 runs to 14 residues. Trimming pared 6 bases from V and 0 bases from J, leaving 9 bases between. This entry belongs to a study of beta chain features in type 1 diabetes. General observations from the study: For TCRB rearrangement, an influence of HLA type remained unresolved here.

This receptor was identified in a young woman in good health. The sequenced sample consisted of naive CD4+ T cells from blood. The rearrangement uses TRBV2 and TRBJ2-1; D ambiguous. The CDR3 spells CASRFLSSYNEQFF. CDR3 nucleotides: TGTGCCAGCAGGTTTCTCAGCTCCTACAATGAGCAGTTCTTC.